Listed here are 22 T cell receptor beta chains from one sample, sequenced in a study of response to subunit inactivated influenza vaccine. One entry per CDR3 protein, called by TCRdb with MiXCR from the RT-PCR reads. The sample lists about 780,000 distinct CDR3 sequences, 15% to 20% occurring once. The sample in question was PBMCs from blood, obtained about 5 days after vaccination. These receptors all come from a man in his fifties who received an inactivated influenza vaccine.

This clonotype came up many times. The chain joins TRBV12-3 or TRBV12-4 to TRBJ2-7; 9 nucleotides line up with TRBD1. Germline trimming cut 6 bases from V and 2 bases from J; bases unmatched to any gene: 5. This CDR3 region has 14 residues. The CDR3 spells CASSLRQGAYEQYF. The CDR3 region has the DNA TGTGCCAGCAGCTTGAGACAGGGGGCCTACGAGCAGTACTTC.

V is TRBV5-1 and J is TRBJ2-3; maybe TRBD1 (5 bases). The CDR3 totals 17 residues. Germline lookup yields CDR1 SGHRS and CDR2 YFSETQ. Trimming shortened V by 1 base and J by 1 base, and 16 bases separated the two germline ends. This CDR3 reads CASSLFYSRDGTDTQYF. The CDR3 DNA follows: TGCGCCAGCAGCTTGTTTTATTCCAGGGATGGCACAGATACGCAGTATTTT. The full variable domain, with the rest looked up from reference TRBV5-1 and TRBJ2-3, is KAGVTQTPRYLIKTRGQQVTLSCSPISGHRSVSWYQQTPGQGLQFLFEYFSETQRNKGNFPGRFSGRQFSNSRSEMNVSTLELGDSALYLCASSLFYSRDGTDTQYFGPGTRLTVL.

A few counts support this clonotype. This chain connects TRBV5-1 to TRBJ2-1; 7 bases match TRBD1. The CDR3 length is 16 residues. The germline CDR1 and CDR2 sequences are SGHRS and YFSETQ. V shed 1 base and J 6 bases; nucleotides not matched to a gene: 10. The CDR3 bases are TGCGCCAGCAGCTTGCCAACAGGGGTTCCGGCCAATGAGCAGTTCTTC. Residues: CASSLPTGVPANEQFF.

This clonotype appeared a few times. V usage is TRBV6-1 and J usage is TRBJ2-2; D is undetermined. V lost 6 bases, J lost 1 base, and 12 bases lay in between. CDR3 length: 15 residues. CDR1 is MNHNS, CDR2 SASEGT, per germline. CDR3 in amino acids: CASSNTLLNTGELFF. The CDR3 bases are TGTGCCAGCAGCAACACCCTCCTGAACACCGGGGAGCTGTTTTTT.

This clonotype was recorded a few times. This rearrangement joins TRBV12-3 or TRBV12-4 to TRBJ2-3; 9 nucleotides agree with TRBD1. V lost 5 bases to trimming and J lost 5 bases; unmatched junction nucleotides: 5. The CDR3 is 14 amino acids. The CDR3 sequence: CASSRQGVQDTQYF. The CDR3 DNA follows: TGTGCCAGCAGTAGACAGGGGGTTCAAGATACGCAGTATTTT.

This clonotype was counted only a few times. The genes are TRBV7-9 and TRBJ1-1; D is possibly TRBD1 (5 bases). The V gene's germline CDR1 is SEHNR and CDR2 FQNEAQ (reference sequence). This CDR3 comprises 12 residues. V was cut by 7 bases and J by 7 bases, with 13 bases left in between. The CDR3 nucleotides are TGTGCCAGCACCTGGGGGGGGAGTGAAGCTTTCTTT. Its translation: CASTWGGSEAFF.

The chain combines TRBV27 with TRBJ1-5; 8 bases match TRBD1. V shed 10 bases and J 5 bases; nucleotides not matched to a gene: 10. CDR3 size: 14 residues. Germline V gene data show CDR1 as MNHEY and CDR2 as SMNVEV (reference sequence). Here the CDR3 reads CATRNTGGDQPQHF. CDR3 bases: TGTGCCACCCGCAACACAGGGGGAGATCAGCCCCAGCATTTT.

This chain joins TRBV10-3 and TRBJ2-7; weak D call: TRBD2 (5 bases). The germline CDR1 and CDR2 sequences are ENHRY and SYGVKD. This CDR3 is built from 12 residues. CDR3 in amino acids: CASGEITYEQYF. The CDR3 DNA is TGTGCTTCCGGGGAGATAACCTACGAGCAGTACTTC.

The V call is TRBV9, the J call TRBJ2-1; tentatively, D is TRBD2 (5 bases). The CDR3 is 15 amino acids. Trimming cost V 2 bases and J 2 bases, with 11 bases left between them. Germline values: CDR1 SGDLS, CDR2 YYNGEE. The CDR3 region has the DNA TGTGCCAGCAGCGTTTCGGGGTTGCCCTACAATGAGCAGTTCTTC. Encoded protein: CASSVSGLPYNEQFF.

The CDR3 DNA follows: TGTGCCAGCAGGTGGGAGGCCGCTCTGTATAGCAATCAGCCCCAGCATTTT. Amino acids: CASRWEAALYSNQPQHF. The chain links TRBV12-3 or TRBV12-4 to TRBJ1-5; D is unresolved. Deletions cut 6 bases from V and 0 bases from J, with 18 bases between. There are 17 residues in the CDR3.

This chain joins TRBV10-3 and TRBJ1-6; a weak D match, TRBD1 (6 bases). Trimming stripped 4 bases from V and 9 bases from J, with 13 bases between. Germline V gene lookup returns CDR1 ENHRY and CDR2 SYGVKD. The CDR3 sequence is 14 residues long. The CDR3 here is CAISGTDSGSPLHF. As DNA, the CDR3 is TGTGCCATCAGTGGGACAGATTCCGGTTCACCCCTCCACTTT.

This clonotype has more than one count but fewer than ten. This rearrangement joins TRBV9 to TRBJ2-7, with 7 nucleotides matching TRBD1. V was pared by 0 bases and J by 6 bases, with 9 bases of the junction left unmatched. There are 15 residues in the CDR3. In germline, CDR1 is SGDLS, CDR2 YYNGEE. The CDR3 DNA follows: TGTGCCAGCAGCGTAGAAATACAGGGGCCTGCCGAGCAGTACTTC. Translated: CASSVEIQGPAEQYF.

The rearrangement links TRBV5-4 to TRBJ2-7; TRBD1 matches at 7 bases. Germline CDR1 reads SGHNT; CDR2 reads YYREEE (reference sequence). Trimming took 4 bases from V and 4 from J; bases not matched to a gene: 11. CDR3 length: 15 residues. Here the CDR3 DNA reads TGTGCCAGCAGCCGACCGGGACAGATGTGGTACGAGCAGTACTTC. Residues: CASSRPGQMWYEQYF.

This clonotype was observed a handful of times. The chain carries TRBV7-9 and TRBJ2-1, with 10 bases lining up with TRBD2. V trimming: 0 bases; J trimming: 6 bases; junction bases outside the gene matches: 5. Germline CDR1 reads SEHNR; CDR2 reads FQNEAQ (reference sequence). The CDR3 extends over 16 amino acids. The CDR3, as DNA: TGTGCCAGCAGCTTAGCGCTAGCGGGGGCTGCCAATGAGCAGTTCTTC. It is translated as CASSLALAGAANEQFF.

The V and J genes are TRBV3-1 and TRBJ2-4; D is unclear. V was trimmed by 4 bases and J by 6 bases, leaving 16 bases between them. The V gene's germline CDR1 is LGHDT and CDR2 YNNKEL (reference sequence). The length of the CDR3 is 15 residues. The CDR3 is CASSRGGTWRNIQYF. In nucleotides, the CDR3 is TGTGCCAGCAGCCGGGGTGGCACCTGGAGAAACATTCAGTACTTC. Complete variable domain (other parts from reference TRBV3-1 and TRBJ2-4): DTAVSQTPKYLVTQMGNDKSIKCEQNLGHDTMYWYKQDSKKFLKIMFSYNNKELIINETVPNRFSPKSPDKAHLNLHINSLELGDSAVYFCASSRGGTWRNIQYFGAGTRLSVL.

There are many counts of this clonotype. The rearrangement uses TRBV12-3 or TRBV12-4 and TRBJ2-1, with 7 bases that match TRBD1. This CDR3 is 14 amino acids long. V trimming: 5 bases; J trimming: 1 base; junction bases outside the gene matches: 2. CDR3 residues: CASSEQGSYNEQFF. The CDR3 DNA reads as TGTGCCAGCAGTGAACAGGGGTCCTACAATGAGCAGTTCTTC.

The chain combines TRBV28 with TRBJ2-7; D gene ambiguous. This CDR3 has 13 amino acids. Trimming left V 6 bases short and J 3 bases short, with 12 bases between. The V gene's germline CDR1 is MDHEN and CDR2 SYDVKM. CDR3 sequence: CASSSSVNYEQYF. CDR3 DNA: TGTGCCAGCAGCTCCTCAGTGAACTACGAGCAGTACTTC.

The DNA of the CDR3 is TGTGCCAGCAGCCAAGAAGATGGTTTACAGTCCCACCCCCAGTACTTC. It specifies CASSQEDGLQSHPQYF. The chain employs TRBV4-2 and TRBJ2-7; no reliable D call. Germline V lookup: CDR1 LGHNA, CDR2 YNFKEQ. This CDR3 is built from 16 residues. Trimming removed 0 bases from V and 10 bases from J, with 22 bases in between.

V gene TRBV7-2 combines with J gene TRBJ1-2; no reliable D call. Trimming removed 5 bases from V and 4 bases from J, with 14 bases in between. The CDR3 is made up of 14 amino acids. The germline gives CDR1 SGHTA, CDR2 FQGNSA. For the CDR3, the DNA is TGTGCCAGCAGCGGAACCGGGCCACTCTATGGCTACACCTTC. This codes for CASSGTGPLYGYTF.

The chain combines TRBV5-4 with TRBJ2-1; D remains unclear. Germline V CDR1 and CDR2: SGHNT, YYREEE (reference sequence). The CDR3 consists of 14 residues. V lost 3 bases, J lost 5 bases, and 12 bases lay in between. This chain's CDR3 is CASSSVLSNNEQFF. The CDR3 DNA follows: TGTGCCAGCAGCTCCGTCCTCTCGAACAATGAGCAGTTCTTC.

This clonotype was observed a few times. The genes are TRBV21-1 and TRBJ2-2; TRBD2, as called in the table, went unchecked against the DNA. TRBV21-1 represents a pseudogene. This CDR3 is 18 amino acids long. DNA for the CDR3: TGTGCCAGCAGCAAAGGATTCGCGACTAGCGGGAGCACCGGGGAGCTGTTTTTT. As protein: CASSKGFATSGSTGELFF.

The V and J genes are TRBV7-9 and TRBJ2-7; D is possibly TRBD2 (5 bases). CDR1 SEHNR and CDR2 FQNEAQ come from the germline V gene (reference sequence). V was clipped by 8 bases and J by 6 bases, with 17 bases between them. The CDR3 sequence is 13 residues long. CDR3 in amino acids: CASSGTSVFEQYF. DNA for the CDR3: TGTGCCAGCTCGGGAACTTCGGTCTTCGAGCAGTACTTC.